The following is a TCR beta chain sequence with its context. Its antigen remains unknown. TCRdb reanalysed the reads using MiXCR and keeps one entry per CDR3 protein. Of 700,000 to 850,000 distinct CDR3 sequences listed, about 33% were seen once; the top ten hold around 12%. These data originate in a study of T cell repertoires in cytomegalovirus infection. Study information: An indication of both CMV infection and matching HLA type came from public TCR beta signatures.

Germline loops: CDR1 SGHVS, CDR2 FNYEAQ. The CDR3 spans 15 residues. V gave up 4 bases and J gave up 5 bases, with 17 bases separating them. This sequence joins TRBV7-6 and TRBJ2-5; D tentatively fits TRBD1 or TRBD2 (5 bases each). This clonotype was sampled from a human donor in good health (CMV status not recorded). Some clones in this sample may be carry-over from other donors' samples. This specimen consisted of cultured CD8+ T cells from PBMCs, obtained from culture after CMV antigen stimulation. CDR3 coding DNA: TGTGCCAGCAGCTATACCCCCGGGGCCGGGGAGACCCAGTACTTC. This gives the protein CASSYTPGAGETQYF.